This T cell receptor (beta chain) derives from a study of shared clonotypes between healthy human individuals. Study observations and caveats: It was only blood that was sampled, and tissue repertoires likely differ. At large depth, rarefaction still showed sorted-subset sequencing to be incomplete.

Measured with immunoSEQ multiplex PCR; TCRdb has only the in-frame clones, and not every one. The sample carries 950,000 to 1,100,000 clones, under 80% recorded once. The study enrolled healthy HIV-negative adults without recent acute infections or vaccinations as donors. From germline, CDR1 is SGHTA and CDR2 FQGNSA. The CDR3 has 15 amino acids. V was clipped by 5 bases and J by 2 bases; unmatched bases: 6. On this clone: The antigen remains undetermined. The same CDR3 arises from other DNA sequences in this sample as well.

The V gene is TRBV7-2, the J gene TRBJ2-7; 10 nucleotides match TRBD2. The sequence was obtained from a man aged 18 to 29 in good health. Sequencing was carried out using memory CD4+ T cells sorted from blood. Subset defined: CD45RA-negative fraction. CDR3 bases: TGTGCCAGCAGCCTCTTAGCGGGAGGCCCCTACGAGCAGTACTTC. It specifies CASSLLAGGPYEQYF.